Listed here are 23 T cell receptor beta chains from one sample, sequenced in a study of T cells in Graves' hyperthyroidism and ophthalmopathy. The TCR beta CDR3 regions underwent amplification using RNA transcripts as the source. Using the HTBI primer set, a first-round RT-PCR was run on the TCR CDR3. MiXCR, run by TCRdb on the multiplex PCR reads, gives a single entry per CDR3 protein. The data contain around 50,000 distinct CDR3 sequences, around 48% of them seen just once; the ten biggest clones take up approximately 9.1%. Material: blood. The source is a woman in her forties or fifties with Graves' ophthalmopathy.

A remark on this clonotype: No conserved phenylalanine or tryptophan is present at the end of the CDR3, so a read error is the likely explanation. The chain recombines TRBV5-1 with TRBJ1-6; no definite D call. The length of the CDR3 is 13 residues. Trimming took off 4 bases at V and 9 bases at J, with 11 bases between the two ends. From germline, CDR1 is SGHRS and CDR2 YFSETQ. The CDR3 nucleotides read TGCGCCAGCAGCCCACGGATGGGTTCACCCCTCCACTCT. Its protein is CASSPRMGSPLHS.

This clonotype was observed at least ten times. This chain links TRBV20-1 with TRBJ2-7; 12 bases agree with TRBD2. J lost 4 bases, V lost 5 bases, and 6 bases had no gene match. The germline V gene has CDR1 DFQATT and CDR2 SNEGSKA (reference sequence). This CDR3 is built from 14 residues. The CDR3 reads CSAGSSGRGYEQYF. CDR3 coding DNA: TGCAGTGCTGGATCTAGCGGGAGGGGATACGAGCAGTACTTC.

Of note for this clonotype: It is likely a read error, because the conserved phenylalanine at the end of the CDR3 is missing. This chain uses TRBV5-1 with TRBJ2-3; 15 bases map to TRBD2. V gave up 2 bases and J gave up 8 bases; unmatched junction bases: 9. CDR3 length: 17 amino acids. Germline V gene lookup returns CDR1 SGHRS and CDR2 YFSETQ. The CDR3 DNA sequence: TGCGCCAGCAGCTTAGGACTAGCGGGGGGGCCTCAAGGTACGCAGTATCTT. This gives the protein CASSLGLAGGPQGTQYL.

The genes are TRBV15 and TRBJ1-5, with D maybe TRBD1 (5 bases). Germline loops: CDR1 LNHNV, CDR2 YYDKDF (reference sequence). V shed 1 base and J shed 8 bases, with 24 bases lying between them. The CDR3 spans 18 residues. The CDR3 spells CATSRGKTSGHGLKPQHF. The CDR3 coding sequence is TGTGCCACCAGCAGAGGAAAGACTTCGGGGCACGGACTGAAGCCCCAGCATTTT.

As for this clonotype: The CDR3 carries no conserved terminal phenylalanine or tryptophan, so it likely arises from a read error. It is unclear where the CDR3 begins or ends on the DNA, so no DNA is shown, and the CDR3 is as TCRdb lists it. The V call is TRBV7-2, the J call TRBJ1-3; the D call in the table, TRBD1, was not verified against the DNA. CDR1 is SGHTA and CDR2 is FQGNSA in the germline V gene. The CDR3 adds up to 9 amino acids, both ends counted. The CDR3 protein is CASRGPYGT.

As to this clonotype: At one of its ends the junction is not consistent with the germline gene, which may arise from a read error. The chain is built from TRBV2 and TRBJ2-7, with D uncertain. The germline V gene encodes CDR1 SNHLY and CDR2 FYNNEI. The CDR3 runs 13 residues. CDR3 sequence (DNA): TGTGCCGGCAGGATTGACGGCCCCTACGAGCAGTACTTC. This gives the protein CAGRIDGPYEQYF.

This clonotype was counted at least ten times. The chain is built from TRBV19 and TRBJ2-7, with TRBD1 as a possible D gene (5 bases). The CDR3 is made up of 13 amino acids. Trimming took off 4 bases at V and 2 bases at J, with 9 bases between the two ends. Germline-derived CDR1 and CDR2 are LNHDA and SQIVND (reference sequence). The CDR3 DNA follows: TGTGCCAGTAGTACCCTGGGGCCCTACGAGCAGTACTTC. It encodes CASSTLGPYEQYF.

This rearrangement joins TRBV7-6 to TRBJ2-3; tentatively, D is TRBD1 or TRBD2 (5 bases each). This CDR3 has 21 residues. V was shortened by 6 bases and J by 1 base, with 32 bases between the two germline ends. Germline V gene sequence: CDR1 SGHVS, CDR2 FNYEAQ. The CDR3 loop is CASRGTENTGERLKGTDTQYF. The DNA for the CDR3 is TGTGCCAGCAGGGGGACGGAGAACACCGGGGAGAGGTTAAAAGGCACAGATACGCAGTATTTT.

By frequency in the sample, this clonotype is medium-sized. The CDR3 reads CAISETGEKLFF. The CDR3 DNA is TGTGCCATCAGTGAGACAGGTGAAAAACTGTTTTTT. The chain couples TRBV10-3 to TRBJ1-4, with a weak D call TRBD1 (5 bases). The germline V and J ends were trimmed by 2 bases and 7 bases, with 5 bases remaining between them. The CDR3 length is 12 residues. CDR1 ENHRY and CDR2 SYGVKD come from the germline V gene.

This clonotype rates as medium-sized. The chain joins TRBV25-1 to TRBJ1-4; D possibly corresponds to TRBD1 (6 bases). CDR3 length: 15 amino acids. Germline V gene lookup returns CDR1 MGHDK and CDR2 SYGVNS. Trimming took off 1 base at V and 5 bases at J, with 11 bases between the two ends. The CDR3 nucleotides are TGTGCCAGCAGTGAATCGACGGGGGGCAATGAAAAACTGTTTTTT. It translates to CASSESTGGNEKLFF.

J is TRBJ2-7 and V is TRBV9, with D possibly TRBD1 on 5 matching bases. This CDR3 is built from 14 residues. V gave up 0 bases and J gave up 6 bases, with 13 bases separating them. CDR1 and CDR2 (germline): SGDLS, YYNGEE. CDR3 nucleotide sequence: TGTGCCAGCAGCGTAGAGGGGCAGGGCTTCGAGCAGTACTTC. Protein product: CASSVEGQGFEQYF.

This clonotype was seen at least ten times. This chain links TRBV7-9 with TRBJ2-7; unclear D gene. In germline, CDR1 is SEHNR, CDR2 FQNEAQ (reference sequence). Trimming left V 3 bases short and J 5 bases short, with 14 bases between. The CDR3 covers 14 residues. CDR3 bases: TGTGCCAGCAGCTTCGTAGGAGTGAGCGACGAGCAGTACTTC. It yields the protein CASSFVGVSDEQYF. Using reference TRBV7-9 and TRBJ2-7 for the parts outside the CDR3, the full variable domain is DTGVSQNPRHKITKRGQNVTFRCDPISEHNRLYWYRQTLGQGPEFLTYFQNEAQLEKSRLLSDRFSAERPKGSFSTLEIQRTEQGDSAMYLCASSFVGVSDEQYFGPGTRLTVT.

The chain is built from TRBV19 and TRBJ1-1; D is unclear. The CDR3 length is 12 residues. CDR1 is LNHDA and CDR2 is SQIVND in the germline V gene (reference sequence). Trimming left V 1 base short and J 6 bases short, with 6 bases between. This CDR3 reads CASSIVGSEAFF. As DNA, the CDR3 is TGTGCCAGTAGTATAGTGGGATCTGAAGCTTTCTTT.

This clonotype is a singleton in its sample. The gene calls are TRBV2 and TRBJ2-5; TRBD1 matches at 9 bases. The length of the CDR3 is 14 residues. Germline V lookup: CDR1 SNHLY, CDR2 FYNNEI. Trimming at V came to 3 bases and at J to 3 bases, leaving 2 bases not matched to a gene. CDR3 nucleotide sequence: TGTGCCAGCAGTGAGGGACAGGGAGAAGAGACCCAGTACTTC. As protein: CASSEGQGEETQYF.

V gene TRBV15 combines with J gene TRBJ2-2; TRBD1 agrees at 12 bases. The germline CDR1 and CDR2 sequences are LNHNV and YYDKDF (reference sequence). After removal of 8 bases from V and 7 bases from J, the junction contained 11 bases not matched to a gene. CDR3 size: 16 residues. CDR3 sequence (DNA): TGTGCCACCGGTAAGCCGGGACAGGGGGCTGTCGGGGAGCTGTTTTTT. It codes for CATGKPGQGAVGELFF.

Of note for this clonotype: A much larger clone lies a single base off, so this may be a read error. The chain recombines TRBV7-2 with TRBJ2-7, with TRBD1 identical over 10 bases. The CDR3 extends over 13 amino acids. CDR1 and CDR2 (germline): SGHTA, FQGNSA. The CDR3 reads CASSRDRGPKQCF. CDR3 in DNA: TGTGCCAGCAGCCGGGACAGGGGCCCCAAGCAGTGCTTC.

The V gene is TRBV10-3, the J gene TRBJ2-7, with 12 bases aligning to TRBD2. Germline V gene data show CDR1 as ENHRY and CDR2 as SYGVKD. This CDR3 has 17 amino acids. J was trimmed by 2 bases and V by 4 bases; bases with no gene match: 9. The CDR3 bases are TGTGCCATCAGTGGGACATGGACTAGCGGGACTCCCTACGAGCAGTACTTC. Translating it yields CAISGTWTSGTPYEQYF.

This clonotype was observed at least ten times. The chain is built from TRBV20-1 and TRBJ1-1, with D possibly matching TRBD1 (6 bases). This CDR3 region has 13 residues. Germline values: CDR1 DFQATT, CDR2 SNEGSKA (reference sequence). V dropped 5 bases and J dropped 1 base, with 11 bases sitting between them. CDR3 sequence (DNA): TGCAGTGCTGGCCGGGACACGAACACTGAAGCTTTCTTT. Residues: CSAGRDTNTEAFF.

There are many counts of this clonotype. The chain joins TRBV11-2 to TRBJ2-7, with no clear D. Germline CDR1 reads SGHAT; CDR2 reads FQNNGV. The CDR3 totals 15 residues. V gave up 5 bases and J gave up 2 bases, with 16 bases separating them. The CDR3 DNA sequence: TGTGCCAGCAGCGGCCTGATGGGTAGAGCCTACGAGCAGTACTTC. Residues: CASSGLMGRAYEQYF. Full variable domain (outside the CDR3, taken from reference TRBV11-2 and TRBJ2-7): EAGVAQSPRYKIIEKRQSVAFWCNPISGHATLYWYQQILGQGPKLLIQFQNNGVVDDSQLPKDRFSAERLKGVDSTLKIQPAKLEDSAVYLCASSGLMGRAYEQYFGPGTRLTVT.

This clonotype was recorded many times. The V call is TRBV2, the J call TRBJ1-1; the D gene is possibly TRBD1 (5 bases). The CDR3 sequence is 12 residues long. Germline V gives CDR1 SNHLY, CDR2 FYNNEI. V dropped 4 bases and J dropped 10 bases, with 13 bases sitting between them. The CDR3 DNA follows: TGTGCCAGCAGTGCAGGGATGGTTACAGCTTTCTTT. Protein sequence: CASSAGMVTAFF.

This clonotype occurred many times. The chain recombines TRBV2 with TRBJ1-4, with D possibly matching TRBD1 (5 bases). This CDR3 is built from 13 residues. Germline values: CDR1 SNHLY, CDR2 FYNNEI. V dropped 6 bases and J dropped 4 bases, with 9 bases sitting between them. CDR3 loop: CASRRGINEKLFF. In DNA form, the CDR3 reads TGTGCCAGCAGACGGGGGATTAATGAAAAACTGTTTTTT.

The chain uses TRBV7-3 and TRBJ1-2, with a weak D call TRBD1 (5 bases). The CDR3 is 17 amino acids. Germline CDR1 SGHTA, CDR2 FQGTGA. V lost 5 bases and J lost 4, with 23 bases in between. CDR3 in DNA: TGTGCCAGCAGCCCCCTGGGGGGTGTAGGGGTTACCTATGGCTACACCTTC. Translating it yields CASSPLGGVGVTYGYTF.

Relative to its sample, this clonotype is medium-sized. This chain links TRBV20-1 with TRBJ1-6, with TRBD1 identical over 7 bases. The germline V gene encodes CDR1 DFQATT and CDR2 SNEGSKA (reference sequence). The J segment lost 9 bases and the V segment lost 3 bases, leaving 2 bases of the junction unmatched. There are 12 residues in the CDR3. The CDR3 here is CSASRQGSPLHF. CDR3 DNA: TGCAGTGCTAGTAGACAGGGTTCACCCCTCCACTTT.